These 28 T cell receptor beta chains were sequenced from one sample in a study of response to subunit inactivated influenza vaccine. TCRdb re-called the RT-PCR reads through MiXCR, storing one row per CDR3 protein. This table holds about half a million distinct CDR3 sequences, 10% to 11% found once. Source: PBMCs from blood, taken 35 to 45 days after vaccination. The receptors were gathered from a middle-aged man who received an inactivated influenza vaccine.

This clonotype occurred a few times. The J gene is TRBJ2-7, the V gene TRBV7-2; D tentatively reads TRBD1 or TRBD2 (5 bases each). CDR3 length: 14 residues. Trimming shortened V by 2 bases and J by 5 bases, and 13 bases separated the two germline ends. Germline V CDR1 and CDR2: SGHTA, FQGNSA. The CDR3 DNA reads as TGTGCCAGCAGCTTAACCCCCGGGACCAACGAGCAGTACTTC. The encoded protein is CASSLTPGTNEQYF.

The chain recombines TRBV14 with TRBJ1-1; no clear D. The CDR3 loop spans 13 amino acids. The ends were cut back, 3 bases at V and 5 bases at J, with 10 bases in the middle. Germline V gives CDR1 SGHDN, CDR2 FVKESK. CDR3 in amino acids: CASSHRSPTEAFF. In DNA form, the CDR3 reads TGTGCCAGCAGCCACAGATCCCCGACTGAAGCTTTCTTT.

In DNA form, the CDR3 reads TGTGCCAGCAGCGCAACAGGGGGGGCTGGCCCTTCCCGGGAGACCCAGTACTTC. Translation: CASSATGGAGPSRETQYF. The chain links TRBV7-3 to TRBJ2-5; possible D gene TRBD1, 8 bases. Germline V gene sequence: CDR1 SGHTA, CDR2 FQGTGA. The ends were cut back, 5 bases at V and 5 bases at J, with 27 bases in the middle. The CDR3 sequence is 18 residues long. Together with reference TRBV7-3 and TRBJ2-5, the CDR3 gives the full variable domain: GAGVSQTPSNKVTEKGKYVELRCDPISGHTALYWYRQSLGQGPEFLIYFQGTGAADDSGLPNDRFFAVRPEGSVSTLKIQRTERGDSAVYLCASSATGGAGPSRETQYFGPGTRLLVL.

This clonotype was seen more than once but under ten times. The chain uses TRBV7-2 and TRBJ2-5; the D is unclear. The V gene lost 5 bases and the J gene lost 0 bases, with 13 bases spanning the gap. This CDR3 contains 15 residues. Germline V gives CDR1 SGHTA, CDR2 FQGNSA. The CDR3 DNA reads TGTGCCAGCAGCAGATTAGGACGGAACCAAGAGACCCAGTACTTC. Encoded protein: CASSRLGRNQETQYF.

This clonotype appeared many times. The chain uses TRBV12-3 or TRBV12-4 and TRBJ2-3, with D possibly TRBD1 on 5 matching bases. The germline V and J ends were trimmed by 5 bases and 6 bases, with 12 bases remaining between them. The CDR3 contains 13 residues. The CDR3 protein is CASSRQRWDTQYF. The CDR3 DNA follows: TGTGCCAGCAGTAGACAGCGTTGGGATACGCAGTATTTT.

This clonotype was recorded at least ten times. The genes are TRBV7-9 and TRBJ2-3; a weak D match, TRBD2 (5 bases). Trimming cost V 5 bases and J 6 bases, with 9 bases left between them. The CDR3 contains 12 residues. The germline gives CDR1 SEHNR, CDR2 FQNEAQ (reference sequence). The CDR3 coding sequence is TGTGCCAGCAGCCCATCGGGGGATACGCAGTATTTT. It translates to CASSPSGDTQYF.

This clonotype was seen many times. The chain combines TRBV5-1 with TRBJ1-6; D possibly corresponds to TRBD1 (6 bases). The ends were cut back, 2 bases at V and 5 bases at J, with 8 bases in the middle. The CDR3 consists of 14 residues. Germline CDR1 reads SGHRS; CDR2 reads YFSETQ. The CDR3 spells CASSFDRNNSPLHF. Here the CDR3 DNA reads TGCGCCAGCAGCTTTGACAGGAATAATTCACCCCTCCACTTT.

This clonotype was seen only a few times. The DNA for the CDR3 is TGCGCCAGCAGTCAAGCGGGACCAGACACAGATACGCAGTATTTT. This translates into CASSQAGPDTDTQYF. The chain links TRBV5-1 to TRBJ2-3; 7 bases are a match to TRBD2. Germline V CDR1 and CDR2: SGHRS, YFSETQ. CDR3 length: 15 amino acids. J was trimmed by 2 bases and V by 5 bases; bases with no gene match: 8.

The CDR3 spells CASSHLPGVEQYF. The CDR3 DNA is TGCGCCAGCAGCCACCTCCCCGGGGTCGAGCAGTACTTC. J is TRBJ2-7 and V is TRBV4-1; D might be TRBD2 (5 bases). Germline V gene lookup returns CDR1 MGHRA and CDR2 YSYEKL. CDR3 length: 13 amino acids. Trimming removed 3 bases from V and 6 bases from J, with 12 bases in between.

This clonotype was detected a few times. The chain couples TRBV7-3 to TRBJ2-3, with 8 bases matching TRBD1. Trimming removed 5 bases from V and 4 bases from J; junction bases left unmatched: 17. Germline assignment: CDR1 SGHTA and CDR2 FQGTGA. The CDR3 is 18 residues long. The CDR3 loop reads CASSRPVETGAHADTQYF. CDR3 nucleotides: TGTGCCAGCAGCCGCCCTGTCGAGACAGGGGCCCATGCAGATACGCAGTATTTT.

This chain uses TRBV6-5 with TRBJ1-1, with 7 positions matching TRBD1. Germline CDR1 and CDR2: MNHEY and SVGAGI. This CDR3 comprises 14 residues. The V segment lost 2 bases and the J segment 5 bases; nucleotides outside the gene matches: 5. Written as DNA, the CDR3 is TGTGCCAGCAGTTACGAAGTCAGGGGGACTGAAGCTTTCTTT. Translating it yields CASSYEVRGTEAFF.

The chain combines TRBV28 with TRBJ1-5; the D gene is possibly TRBD1 (5 bases). CDR3 size: 17 residues. V lost 4 bases and J 0 bases, leaving 16 bases between the germline ends. The germline CDR1 and CDR2 sequences are MDHEN and SYDVKM. The CDR3 loop is CASSSYSGTDSNQPQHF. The CDR3 region has the DNA TGTGCCAGCAGTTCATACTCCGGGACGGATAGCAATCAGCCCCAGCATTTT.

This clonotype was seen at least ten times. The J gene is TRBJ2-6, the V gene TRBV12-3 or TRBV12-4; TRBD1 is a possible D gene (6 bases). The V and J ends lost 4 bases and 4 bases respectively, with 11 bases between them. The CDR3 is made up of 15 amino acids. The chain's CDR3 is CASSSRGLGANVLTF. DNA of the CDR3: TGTGCCAGCAGTTCCAGGGGTTTGGGGGCCAACGTCCTGACTTTC.

The gene calls are TRBV6-1 and TRBJ1-6; possibly TRBD1 for D (6 bases). V was pared by 6 bases and J by 8 bases, with 17 bases between. The CDR3 loop spans 15 amino acids. Germline CDR1 reads MNHNS; CDR2 reads SASEGT. The CDR3 region has the DNA TGTGCCAGCAGGACGACCGGGACAAGGCATTCACCCCTCCACTTT. This codes for CASRTTGTRHSPLHF.

In its sample, this clonotype was seen a few times. V usage is TRBV5-1 and J usage is TRBJ1-6, with a possible D match to TRBD1 (6 bases). The germline V gene encodes CDR1 SGHRS and CDR2 YFSETQ. V was shortened by 0 bases and J by 5 bases, with 9 bases between the two germline ends. This CDR3 is 15 amino acids long. The CDR3 reads CASSLEQGNNSPLHF. CDR3 DNA sequence: TGCGCCAGCAGCTTGGAGCAGGGGAATAATTCACCCCTCCACTTT.

The chain has TRBV20-1 and TRBJ1-6; TRBD1 agrees at 8 bases. Trimming removed 6 bases from V and 10 bases from J; junction bases left unmatched: 11. The germline V gene encodes CDR1 DFQATT and CDR2 SNEGSKA (reference sequence). This CDR3 comprises 14 residues. The CDR3, as DNA: TGCAGTGCCCATGGGGGACAGGAGGTCTCACCCCTCCACTTT. Its translation: CSAHGGQEVSPLHF.

This clonotype was observed many times. The genes are TRBV29-1 and TRBJ2-1; 7 nucleotides align to TRBD1. The CDR3 spans 13 residues. The germline gives CDR1 SQVTM, CDR2 ANQGSEA. V trimming: 2 bases; J trimming: 6 bases; junction bases outside the gene matches: 4. The CDR3 DNA follows: TGCAGCGTTGAAAAGGGGGCAAGCAATGAGCAGTTCTTC. It encodes CSVEKGASNEQFF.

Concerning this clonotype: Germline and junction disagree at one end, which may indicate a read error. The V and J genes are TRBV7-7 and TRBJ2-5; 14 nucleotides line up with TRBD2. This CDR3 contains 19 residues. Per germline, CDR1 SSHAT and CDR2 FNYEAQ (reference sequence). This CDR3 is CASSLTPGTSGGPHQTQYF. The CDR3, as DNA: TGTGCTAGCAGCCTCACCCCCGGGACTAGCGGGGGTCCCCACCAGACCCAGTACTTC.

The chain combines TRBV5-5 with TRBJ1-5, with D hard to call. V lost 4 bases and J lost 4, with 18 bases in between. The CDR3 sequence is 16 residues long. The germline gives CDR1 SGHKS, CDR2 YYEKEE (reference sequence). For the CDR3, the DNA is TGTGCCAGCAGCCCTCTAGGCCCAGGTCTGAATCAGCCCCAGCATTTT. Amino acids: CASSPLGPGLNQPQHF.

The chain couples TRBV7-3 to TRBJ2-1; D remains ambiguous. Germline V gene lookup returns CDR1 SGHTA and CDR2 FQGTGA. V was clipped by 5 bases and J by 1 base, with 12 bases between them. The CDR3 is 15 amino acids. CDR3 loop: CASSLGWASYNEQFF. Here the CDR3 DNA reads TGTGCCAGCAGCCTCGGCTGGGCTTCCTACAATGAGCAGTTCTTC.

This clonotype was counted many times. Written as DNA, the CDR3 is TGCAGCGTAGCTACAGGGGGCGAGCAGTACTTC. It is translated as CSVATGGEQYF. The V gene is TRBV29-1, the J gene TRBJ2-7; TRBD1 matches at 8 bases. The CDR3 has 11 residues. Germline V gives CDR1 SQVTM, CDR2 ANQGSEA. The J segment lost 6 bases and the V segment lost 6 bases, leaving 4 bases of the junction unmatched.

This sequence joins TRBV4-2 and TRBJ2-1; 12 bases are a match to TRBD2. This CDR3 has 14 amino acids. Trimming cost V 4 bases and J 8 bases; bases outside gene matches: 3. Germline V gene data show CDR1 as LGHNA and CDR2 as YNFKEQ. This CDR3 is CASSPSGRADEQFF. The CDR3 coding sequence is TGTGCCAGCAGCCCTAGCGGGAGGGCCGATGAGCAGTTCTTC.

This chain connects TRBV5-6 to TRBJ2-1; TRBD1 matches 10 bases. Germline lookup yields CDR1 SGHDT and CDR2 YYEEEE. V lost 3 bases to trimming and J lost 4 bases; unmatched junction nucleotides: 10. The CDR3 runs 17 residues. CDR3 protein: CASSSLDRDRGYNEQFF. In DNA form, the CDR3 reads TGTGCCAGCAGCTCGTTAGACCGGGACAGGGGTTACAATGAGCAGTTCTTC.

This clonotype was seen many times. The V call is TRBV4-3, the J call TRBJ1-1; D call uncertain. Germline V CDR1 and CDR2: LGHNA, YSLEER. Trimming removed 1 base at V and 0 bases at J, with 6 bases between. The CDR3 is made up of 14 amino acids. The CDR3 here is CASSQVLLNTEAFF. The CDR3 DNA is TGCGCCAGCAGCCAAGTTTTACTGAACACTGAAGCTTTCTTT.

This clonotype has more than one count but fewer than ten. The V call is TRBV11-2, the J call TRBJ2-6; no clear D. CDR1 is SGHAT, CDR2 FQNNGV, per germline. V dropped 1 base and J dropped 4 bases, with 11 bases sitting between them. This CDR3 spans 16 amino acids. The CDR3 DNA reads as TGTGCCAGCAGCTTAGGTCCTGTGGCCGGGGCCAACGTCCTGACTTTC. This translates into CASSLGPVAGANVLTF.

This clonotype appeared a few times. The V and J genes are TRBV7-3 and TRBJ2-4; 8 bases line up with TRBD1. The CDR3 loop spans 19 amino acids. The V and J ends lost 3 bases and 0 bases, in that order; junction bases with no gene match: 13. Germline CDR1 reads SGHTA; CDR2 reads FQGTGA. CDR3: CASSFPGTGPTLAKNIQYF. CDR3 bases: TGTGCCAGCAGCTTCCCCGGGACAGGACCTACTTTAGCCAAAAACATTCAGTACTTC.

The chain combines TRBV20-1 with TRBJ2-1; D is unclear. CDR3 length: 13 amino acids. V was trimmed by 6 bases and J by 5 bases, leaving 14 bases between them. Germline values: CDR1 DFQATT, CDR2 SNEGSKA (reference sequence). CDR3 sequence reads: CSAKGSGHNEQFF. The CDR3 nucleotides are TGCAGTGCGAAGGGATCTGGGCACAATGAGCAGTTCTTC.

The chain employs TRBV7-2 and TRBJ2-1; D is possibly TRBD2 (6 bases). This CDR3 comprises 11 residues. Germline V gene sequence: CDR1 SGHTA, CDR2 FQGNSA. The germline V and J ends were trimmed by 1 base and 15 bases, with 10 bases remaining between them. The CDR3 protein is CASSLGLVRFF. The CDR3 DNA is TGTGCCAGCAGCTTAGGACTAGTACGGTTCTTC.